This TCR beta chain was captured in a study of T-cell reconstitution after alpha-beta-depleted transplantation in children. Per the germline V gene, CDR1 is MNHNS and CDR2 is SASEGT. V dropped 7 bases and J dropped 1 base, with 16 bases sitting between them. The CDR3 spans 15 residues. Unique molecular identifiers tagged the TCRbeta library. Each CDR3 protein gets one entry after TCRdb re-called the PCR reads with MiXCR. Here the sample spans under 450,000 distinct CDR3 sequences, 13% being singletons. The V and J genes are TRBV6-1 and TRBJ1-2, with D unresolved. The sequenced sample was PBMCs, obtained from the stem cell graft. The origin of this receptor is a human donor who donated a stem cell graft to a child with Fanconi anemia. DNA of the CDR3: TGTGCCAGCATCCTAAATGGCCACAGTAACTATGGCTACACCTTC. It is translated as CASILNGHSNYGYTF.